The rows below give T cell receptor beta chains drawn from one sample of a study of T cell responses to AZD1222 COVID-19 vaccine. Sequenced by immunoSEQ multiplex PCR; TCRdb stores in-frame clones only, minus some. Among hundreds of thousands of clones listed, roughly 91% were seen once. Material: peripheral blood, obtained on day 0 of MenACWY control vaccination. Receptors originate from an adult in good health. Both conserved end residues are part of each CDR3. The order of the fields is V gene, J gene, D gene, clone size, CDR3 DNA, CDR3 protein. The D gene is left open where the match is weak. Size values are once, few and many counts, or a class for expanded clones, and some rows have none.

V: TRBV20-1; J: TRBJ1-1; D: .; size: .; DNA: TGCAGTGCTAGTGTGGGGGGCACTGAAGCTTTCTTT; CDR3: CSASVGGTEAFF
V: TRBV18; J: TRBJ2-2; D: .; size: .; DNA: TGTGCCAGCTCAACTCAGGGCGCAGGGAACACCGGGGAGCTGTTTTTT; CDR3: CASSTQGAGNTGELFF
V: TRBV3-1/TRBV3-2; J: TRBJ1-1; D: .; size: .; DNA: TGTGCCAGCAGCCAGCAGGGTGGCACTGAAGCTTTCTTT; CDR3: CASSQQGGTEAFF
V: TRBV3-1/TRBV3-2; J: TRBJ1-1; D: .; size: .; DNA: TGTGCCAGCAGCCGGAAGGCACAAGCGAACACTGAAGCTTTCTTT; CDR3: CASSRKAQANTEAFF
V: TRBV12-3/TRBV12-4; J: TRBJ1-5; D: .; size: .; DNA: TGTGCCAGCGGCGCGGGGCCTAATCAGCCCCAGCATTTT; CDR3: CASGAGPNQPQHF
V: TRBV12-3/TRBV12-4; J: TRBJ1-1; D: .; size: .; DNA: TGTGCCAGCAGGCAAACGGGTGAGGCTTTCTTT; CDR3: CASRQTGEAFF
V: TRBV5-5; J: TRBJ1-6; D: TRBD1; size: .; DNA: TGTGCCAGCAGCTGGACAGGGGCACCCCTCCACTTT; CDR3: CASSWTGAPLHF
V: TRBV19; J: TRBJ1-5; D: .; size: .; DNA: TGTGCCAGTAGTATAGCGGGCAGGGTTGACGGGCCCCAGCATTTT; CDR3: CASSIAGRVDGPQHF
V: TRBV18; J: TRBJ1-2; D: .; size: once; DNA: TGTGCCAGCTCACCACCGGCAGTCGGTGGCTACACCTTC; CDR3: CASSPPAVGGYTF
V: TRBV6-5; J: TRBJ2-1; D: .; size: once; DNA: TGTGCCAGCAGGGGTCAGCTTTTCAATGAGCAGTTCTTC; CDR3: CASRGQLFNEQFF
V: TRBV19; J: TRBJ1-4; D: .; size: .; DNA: TGTGCCAGTAGTATAGGTGGACGGTTTAATGAAAAACTGTTTTTT; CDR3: CASSIGGRFNEKLFF
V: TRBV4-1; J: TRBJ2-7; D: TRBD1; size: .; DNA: TGCGCCAGCAGCCTACCCGGGACAGGGGGCTACGAGCAGTACTTC; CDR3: CASSLPGTGGYEQYF
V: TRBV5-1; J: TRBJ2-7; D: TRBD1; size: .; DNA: TGCGCCAGCGGAGCCGGGACAGGTGTCTCCTACGAGCAGTACTTC; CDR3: CASGAGTGVSYEQYF
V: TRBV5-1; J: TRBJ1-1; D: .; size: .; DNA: TGCGCCAGCGCTTCAGGGAACACTGAAGCTTTCTTT; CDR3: CASASGNTEAFF
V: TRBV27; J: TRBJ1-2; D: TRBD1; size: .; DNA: TGTGCCAGCAGTTTGAGGGACAGGGGATTCTATGGCTACACCTTC; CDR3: CASSLRDRGFYGYTF
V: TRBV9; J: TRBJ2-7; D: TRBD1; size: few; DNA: TGTGCCAGCAGCCCGGGACAGGGGGCCTACGAGCAGTACTTC; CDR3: CASSPGQGAYEQYF
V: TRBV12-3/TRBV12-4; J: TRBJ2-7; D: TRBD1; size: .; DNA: TGTGCCAGCAGCCGACAGGGCTACGAGCAGTACTTC; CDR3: CASSRQGYEQYF
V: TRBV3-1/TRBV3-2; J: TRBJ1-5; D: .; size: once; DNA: TGTGCCAGCAGCCCACGTGGGGTTGTGAGTCAGCCCCAGCATTTT; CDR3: CASSPRGVVSQPQHF
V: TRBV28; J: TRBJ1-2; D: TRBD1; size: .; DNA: TGTGCCAGCTGGTCGACAGGGGATTATGGCTACACCTTC; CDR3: CASWSTGDYGYTF
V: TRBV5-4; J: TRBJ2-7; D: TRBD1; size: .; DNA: TGTGCCAGCAGCCGCCGGGACAGGTCACTCGAGCAGTACTTC; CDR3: CASSRRDRSLEQYF
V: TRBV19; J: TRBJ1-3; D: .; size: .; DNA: TGTGCCAGTAGTATAGCCATCCTCTCTGGAAACACCATATATTTT; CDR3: CASSIAILSGNTIYF
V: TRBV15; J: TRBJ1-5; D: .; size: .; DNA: TGTGCCACCAGCAGAGTCGGCGGAGCACCGGGTCAGCCCCAGCATTTT; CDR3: CATSRVGGAPGQPQHF
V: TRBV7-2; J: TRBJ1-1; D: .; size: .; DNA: TGTGCCAGCAGCTTAGTGGTCAGACGAGAAGCTTTCTTT; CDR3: CASSLVVRREAFF
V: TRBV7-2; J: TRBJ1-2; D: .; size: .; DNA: TGTGCCAGCAGCTTACCCCCGGGGGCGCAATATGGCTACACCTTC; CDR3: CASSLPPGAQYGYTF